Listed here are 20 T cell receptor beta chains from one sample, sequenced in a study of T cell changes during pregnancy in multiple sclerosis (dated by TCRdb to about 2019). The library was built by means of the immunoSEQ multiplex PCR assay. TCRdb obtained this table from immuneACCESS and retained in-frame rearrangements with V and J assigned. These tables miss some clones; where compared with another copy, unresolved V genes account for less than half of the shortfall, and the remainder is unexplained. Across this sample there are more than 55,000 clones, with 90% seen only once. Approximately 6.6% of the sample rests with the top ten. Material: peripheral blood, obtained in the third trimester of pregnancy. These receptors originate from a female donor in good health, enrolled as a control in a pregnancy study.

The chain combines TRBV6-5 with TRBJ2-7; 10 bases line up with TRBD2. V shed 6 bases, J shed 6 bases, and the junction held 11 bases outside the gene matches. Germline CDR1 MNHEY, CDR2 SVGAGI. This CDR3 region has 15 residues. CDR3 bases: TGTGCCAGCAGCCCGAAACTAGCGGGATTACTCGAGCAGTACTTC. Protein: CASSPKLAGLLEQYF.

The J gene is TRBJ2-7, the V gene TRBV5-1; 7 bases map to TRBD1. The CDR3 sequence is 14 residues long. With V trimmed by 0 bases and J by 3 bases, 3 bases remained unmatched. Germline values: CDR1 SGHRS, CDR2 YFSETQ. This CDR3 reads CASSLGDRDYEQYF. The CDR3, as DNA: TGCGCCAGCAGCTTGGGGGACAGAGACTACGAGCAGTACTTC.

This chain uses TRBV9 with TRBJ1-1; D may be TRBD1 (5 bases). Germline assignment: CDR1 SGDLS and CDR2 YYNGEE. The CDR3 is 13 residues long. V shed 4 bases and J shed 4 bases, with 11 bases lying between them. The CDR3 nucleotides are TGTGCCAGCAGCCCGGGGGGAGGCACTGAAGCTTTCTTT. It translates to CASSPGGGTEAFF. Combining the CDR3 with reference TRBV9 and TRBJ1-1 gives the whole variable domain DSGVTQTPKHLITATGQRVTLRCSPRSGDLSVYWYQQSLDQGLQFLIQYYNGEERAKGNILERFSAQQFPDLHSELNLSSLELGDSALYFCASSPGGGTEAFFGQGTRLTVV.

The chain links TRBV5-4 to TRBJ2-7, with 16 nucleotides matching TRBD2. V lost 3 bases, J lost 5 bases, and 5 bases stayed unmatched. Germline V gene data show CDR1 as SGHNT and CDR2 as YYREEE (reference sequence). This CDR3 has 16 residues. In DNA, the CDR3 is TGTGCCAGCAGCTCGGGACTAGCGGGAGGGAGGCACGAGCAGTACTTC. Protein product: CASSSGLAGGRHEQYF.

The chain couples TRBV5-1 to TRBJ2-1; 13 bases match TRBD2. This CDR3 contains 15 residues. Germline V gene sequence: CDR1 SGHRS, CDR2 YFSETQ. Losses at the gene ends were 2 bases for V and 10 bases for J; bases not matched to a gene: 6. CDR3: CASSLRTSGGQEQFF. The CDR3 DNA follows: TGCGCCAGCAGCTTACGGACTAGCGGGGGTCAAGAGCAGTTCTTC.

V usage is TRBV19 and J usage is TRBJ1-1, with 7 bases that match TRBD1. The CDR3 has 14 residues. The ends lost 5 bases at V and 4 bases at J; junction bases unmatched: 7. Looked up from germline, CDR1 is LNHDA and CDR2 is SQIVND (reference sequence). The chain's CDR3 is CASSPRGWATEAFF. The CDR3 region has the DNA TGTGCCAGTAGTCCCAGGGGGTGGGCCACTGAAGCTTTCTTT.

This clone came up once. V usage is TRBV14 and J usage is TRBJ1-4; the D is unclear. The V gene's germline CDR1 is SGHDN and CDR2 FVKESK. There are 14 residues in the CDR3. Trimming removed 0 bases from V and 7 bases from J, with 9 bases in between. CDR3 DNA: TGTGCCAGCAGCCAAGAGTGGGCTTCTGAAAAACTGTTTTTT. It translates to CASSQEWASEKLFF.

In its sample, this clone was seen once. The chain links TRBV29-1 to TRBJ2-1; D uncertain. Trimming removed 6 bases at V and 5 bases at J, with 8 bases between. Germline loops: CDR1 SQVTM, CDR2 ANQGSEA. The CDR3 is 11 residues long. CDR3: CSVPRNNEQFF. CDR3 in DNA: TGCAGCGTGCCCAGGAACAATGAGCAGTTCTTC.

The chain carries TRBV5-4 and TRBJ1-2, with 9 bases aligning to TRBD1. V shed 3 bases and J 8 bases; nucleotides not matched to a gene: 14. This CDR3 is built from 16 residues. CDR1 is SGHNT and CDR2 is YYREEE in the germline V gene (reference sequence). The CDR3 loop reads CASSSSGTGRTEGYTF. As DNA, the CDR3 is TGTGCCAGCAGCTCCTCTGGGACAGGGAGGACGGAGGGCTACACCTTC.

The genes are TRBV6-5 and TRBJ2-7, with TRBD1 identical over 7 bases. With 6 bases clipped from V and 2 bases from J, the junction kept 7 bases outside the gene matches. Germline V gene sequence: CDR1 MNHEY, CDR2 SVGAGI. The CDR3 spans 14 residues. The CDR3 region has the DNA TGTGCCAGCAGCCGTTCACAGGGGCCCTACGAGCAGTACTTC. Encoded protein: CASSRSQGPYEQYF.

The V call is TRBV27, the J call TRBJ2-1, with a possible D match to TRBD2 (5 bases). V dropped 5 bases and J dropped 9 bases, with 26 bases sitting between them. Germline CDR1 reads MNHEY; CDR2 reads SMNVEV (reference sequence). The CDR3 loop spans 17 amino acids. The CDR3 is CASSPSPGGPNWGEQFF. DNA for the CDR3: TGTGCCAGCAGTCCCTCTCCCGGAGGACCCAATTGGGGTGAGCAGTTCTTC.

This chain joins TRBV7-8 and TRBJ2-5; 8 nucleotides agree with TRBD1. Trimming cost V 5 bases and J 5 bases; bases outside gene matches: 7. The CDR3 runs 14 residues. The germline V gene encodes CDR1 SGHVS and CDR2 FQNEAQ. CDR3 in DNA: TGTGCCAGCAGCCGAAGGACAGGGAGGGAGACCCAGTACTTC. Its protein is CASSRRTGRETQYF.

J is TRBJ2-2 and V is TRBV15; tentative D call: TRBD2 (5 bases). Between the trimmed V and J ends, which lost 8 bases and 4 bases, there was a span of 14 bases. CDR3 length equals 14 residues. Germline lookup yields CDR1 LNHNV and CDR2 YYDKDF (reference sequence). Written as DNA, the CDR3 is TGTGCCACCGCCCGAGGACTCACCACCGGGGAGCTGTTTTTT. Amino acids: CATARGLTTGELFF.

The chain has TRBV14 and TRBJ1-1; 9 nucleotides align to TRBD1. The CDR3 totals 16 residues. Looked up from germline, CDR1 is SGHDN and CDR2 is FVKESK. V gave up 1 base and J gave up 1 base; unmatched junction bases: 4. This chain's CDR3 is CASSQVGDRANTEAFF. The CDR3 nucleotides are TGTGCCAGCAGCCAAGTTGGGGACAGGGCGAACACTGAAGCTTTCTTT. The variable domain in full, completed from reference TRBV14 and TRBJ1-1, reads EAGVTQFPSHSVIEKGQTVTLRCDPISGHDNLYWYRRVMGKEIKFLLHFVKESKQDESGMPNNRFLAERTGGTYSTLKVQPAELEDSGVYFCASSQVGDRANTEAFFGQGTRLTVV.

This clone was found a few times. The chain couples TRBV6-1 to TRBJ1-1; perhaps TRBD1 as D (5 bases). With 2 bases removed from V and 7 bases from J, the gap between germline ends came to 17 bases. Germline V CDR1 and CDR2: MNHNS, SASEGT. The CDR3 length is 15 residues. This CDR3 reads CASSENGGFHREAFF. CDR3 DNA: TGTGCCAGCAGTGAAAACGGGGGGTTCCATCGTGAAGCTTTCTTT.

J is TRBJ1-1 and V is TRBV10-3; D not certain. Germline V gives CDR1 ENHRY, CDR2 SYGVKD. Trimming removed 6 bases from V and 1 base from J, with 9 bases in between. The CDR3 runs to 13 residues. CDR3 sequence reads: CAIRRESNTEAFF. The CDR3, as DNA: TGTGCCATCAGGCGGGAGTCGAACACTGAAGCTTTCTTT.

The rearrangement uses TRBV30 and TRBJ1-1; tentative D call: TRBD1 (5 bases). The CDR3 has 12 amino acids. CDR1 is GTSNPN and CDR2 is SVGIG in the germline V gene (reference sequence). The ends were cut back, 3 bases at V and 5 bases at J, with 10 bases in the middle. The CDR3 nucleotides are TGTGCCTGGAGAGGGGTAGGGACTGAAGCTTTCTTT. Amino acids: CAWRGVGTEAFF.

This clone appeared a single time. The rearrangement uses TRBV28 and TRBJ2-5, with 14 bases matching TRBD2. Looked up from germline, CDR1 is MDHEN and CDR2 is SYDVKM. V lost 5 bases to trimming and J lost 5 bases; unmatched junction nucleotides: 4. The CDR3 loop spans 15 amino acids. DNA for the CDR3: TGTGCCAGCAGTGAGGGACTAGCGGGAGCGGAGACCCAGTACTTC. Its translation is CASSEGLAGAETQYF.

This chain connects TRBV4-1 to TRBJ2-5, with TRBD2 identical over 11 bases. Per germline, CDR1 MGHRA and CDR2 YSYEKL. This CDR3 contains 16 residues. V lost 3 bases to trimming and J lost 4 bases; unmatched junction nucleotides: 7. CDR3 coding DNA: TGCGCCAGCAGCCACGGTAGCGGGAGGGCCTTAGAGACCCAGTACTTC. It is translated as CASSHGSGRALETQYF.

The chain carries TRBV7-2 and TRBJ2-5, with a weak D call TRBD2 (5 bases). Germline V CDR1 and CDR2: SGHTA, FQGNSA. V gave up 1 base and J gave up 4 bases, with 7 bases separating them. This CDR3 has 13 residues. The CDR3: CASSLGTRETQYF. The CDR3 coding sequence is TGTGCCAGCAGCTTAGGCACTAGAGAGACCCAGTACTTC. Full variable domain (missing parts from reference TRBV7-2 and TRBJ2-5): GAGVSQSPSNKVTEKGKDVELRCDPISGHTALYWYRQSLGQGLEFLIYFQGNSAPDKSGLPSDRFSAERTGGSVSTLTIQRTQQEDSAVYLCASSLGTRETQYFGPGTRLLVL.